One and the same sample provided the 5 T cell receptor beta chains below, sequenced in a study of STAT5B mutations in CD4+ large granular lymphocyte leukemia. Data came from immunoSEQ multiplex PCR; TCRdb stores just in-frame clones and leaves some out. The sample holds 40,000 to 50,000 clones, 65% to 85% seen once. Sequences were obtained from CD4+ T cells from blood buffy coats. Receptors originate from a human donor in good health.

This rearrangement joins TRBV6-4 to TRBJ2-1; D gene uncertain. The CDR3 totals 11 residues. CDR1 MRHNA and CDR2 SNTAGT come from the germline V gene. The V gene lost 1 base and the J gene lost 9 bases, with 4 bases spanning the gap. CDR3 sequence reads: CASSDYGEQFF. CDR3 sequence (DNA): TGTGCCAGCAGTGACTATGGTGAGCAGTTCTTC.

The CDR3 sequence: CASSTNRGGAVHEQYF. The CDR3 DNA is TGTGCCAGCAGTACTAATAGGGGGGGGGCGGTCCACGAGCAGTACTTC. The chain joins TRBV27 to TRBJ2-7; weak D call: TRBD2 (7 bases). This CDR3 is built from 16 residues. The V end was cut by 5 bases, the J end by 5 bases, with 22 bases between. Germline V gene lookup returns CDR1 MNHEY and CDR2 SMNVEV (reference sequence).

V and J are TRBV20-1 and TRBJ2-5; tentative D call: TRBD1 (6 bases). Trimming took off 7 bases at V and 1 base at J, with 7 bases between the two ends. From germline, CDR1 is DFQATT and CDR2 SNEGSKA (reference sequence). This CDR3 spans 11 amino acids. CDR3 protein: CSVRGQETQYF. The CDR3 nucleotides are TGCAGTGTCAGGGGCCAAGAGACCCAGTACTTC.

The V call is TRBV5-1, the J call TRBJ2-4; 12 bases are shared with TRBD2. The V and J ends lost 0 bases and 0 bases, in that order; junction bases with no gene match: 4. This CDR3 contains 18 residues. The germline V gene encodes CDR1 SGHRS and CDR2 YFSETQ. CDR3 bases: TGCGCCAGCAGCTTGGGACTAGCGGGAGTTCTAGCCAAAAACATTCAGTACTTC. This translates into CASSLGLAGVLAKNIQYF.

The chain links TRBV6-1 to TRBJ2-5; D not certain. Germline V lookup: CDR1 MNHNS, CDR2 SASEGT. V was clipped by 4 bases and J by 2 bases, with 2 bases between them. CDR3 size: 11 residues. CDR3 region: CASSVQETQYF. The DNA for the CDR3 is TGTGCCAGCAGTGTTCAAGAGACCCAGTACTTC.